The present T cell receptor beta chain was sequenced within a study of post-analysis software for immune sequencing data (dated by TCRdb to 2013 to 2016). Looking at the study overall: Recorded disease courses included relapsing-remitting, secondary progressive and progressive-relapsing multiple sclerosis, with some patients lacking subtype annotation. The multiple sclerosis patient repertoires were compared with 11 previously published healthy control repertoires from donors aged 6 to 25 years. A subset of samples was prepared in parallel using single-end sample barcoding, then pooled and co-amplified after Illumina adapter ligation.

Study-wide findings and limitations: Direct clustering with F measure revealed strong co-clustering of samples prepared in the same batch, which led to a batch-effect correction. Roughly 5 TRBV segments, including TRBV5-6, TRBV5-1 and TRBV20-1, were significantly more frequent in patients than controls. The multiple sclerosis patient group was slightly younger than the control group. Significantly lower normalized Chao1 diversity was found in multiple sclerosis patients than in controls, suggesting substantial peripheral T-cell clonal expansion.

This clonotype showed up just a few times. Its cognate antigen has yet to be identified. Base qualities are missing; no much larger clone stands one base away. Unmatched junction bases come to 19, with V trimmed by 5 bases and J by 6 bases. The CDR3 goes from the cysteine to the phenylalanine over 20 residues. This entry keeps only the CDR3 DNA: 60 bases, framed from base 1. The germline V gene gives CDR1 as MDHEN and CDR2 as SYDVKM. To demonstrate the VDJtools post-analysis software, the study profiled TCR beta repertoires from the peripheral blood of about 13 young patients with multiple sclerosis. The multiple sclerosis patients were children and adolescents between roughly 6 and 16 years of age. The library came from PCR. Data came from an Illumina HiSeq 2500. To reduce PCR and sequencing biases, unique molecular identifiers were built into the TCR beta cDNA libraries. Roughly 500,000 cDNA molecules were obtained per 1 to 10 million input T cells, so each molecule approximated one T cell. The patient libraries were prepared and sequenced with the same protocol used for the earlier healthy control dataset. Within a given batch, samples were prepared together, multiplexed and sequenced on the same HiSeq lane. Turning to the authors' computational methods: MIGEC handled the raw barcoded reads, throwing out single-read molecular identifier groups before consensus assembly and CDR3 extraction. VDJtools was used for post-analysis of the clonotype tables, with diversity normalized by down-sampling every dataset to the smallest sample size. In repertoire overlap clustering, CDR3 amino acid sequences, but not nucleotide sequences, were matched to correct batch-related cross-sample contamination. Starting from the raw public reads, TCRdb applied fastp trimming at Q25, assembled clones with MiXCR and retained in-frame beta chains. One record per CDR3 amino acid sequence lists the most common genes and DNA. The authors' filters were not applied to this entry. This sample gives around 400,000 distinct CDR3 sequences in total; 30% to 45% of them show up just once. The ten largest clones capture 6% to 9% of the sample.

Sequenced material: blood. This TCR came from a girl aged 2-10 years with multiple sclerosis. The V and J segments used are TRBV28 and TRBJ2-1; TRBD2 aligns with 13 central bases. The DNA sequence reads TGTGCCAGCAGTACTGCCGCCCTCCTGGGACTAGCGGGACTCGGCAATGAGCAGTTCTTC. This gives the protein CASSTAALLGLAGLGNEQFF.